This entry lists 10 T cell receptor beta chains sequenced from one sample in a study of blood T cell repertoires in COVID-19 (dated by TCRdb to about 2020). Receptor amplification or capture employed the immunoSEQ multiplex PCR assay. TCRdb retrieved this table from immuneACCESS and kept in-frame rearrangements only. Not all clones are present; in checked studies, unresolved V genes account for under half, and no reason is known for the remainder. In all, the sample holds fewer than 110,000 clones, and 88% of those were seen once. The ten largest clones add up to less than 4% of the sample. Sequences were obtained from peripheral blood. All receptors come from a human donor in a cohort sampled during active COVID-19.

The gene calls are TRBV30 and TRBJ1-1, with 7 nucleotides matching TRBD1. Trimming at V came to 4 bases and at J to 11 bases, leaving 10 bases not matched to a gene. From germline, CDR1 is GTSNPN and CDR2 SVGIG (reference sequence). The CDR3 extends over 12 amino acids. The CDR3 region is CAWIEGAVAAFF. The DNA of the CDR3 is TGTGCCTGGATAGAGGGGGCCGTGGCGGCTTTCTTT. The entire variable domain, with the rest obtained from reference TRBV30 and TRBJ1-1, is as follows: SQTIHQWPATLVQPVGSPLSLECTVEGTSNPNLYWYRQAAGRGLQLLFYSVGIGQISSEVPQNLSASRPQDRQFILSSKKLLLSDSGFYLCAWIEGAVAAFFGQGTRLTVV.

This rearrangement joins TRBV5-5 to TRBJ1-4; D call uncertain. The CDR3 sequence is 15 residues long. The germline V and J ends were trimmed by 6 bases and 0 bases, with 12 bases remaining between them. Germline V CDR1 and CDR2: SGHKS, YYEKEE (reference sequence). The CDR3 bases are TGTGCCAGCACCCGGGAATGGACAACTAATGAAAAACTGTTTTTT. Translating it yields CASTREWTTNEKLFF.

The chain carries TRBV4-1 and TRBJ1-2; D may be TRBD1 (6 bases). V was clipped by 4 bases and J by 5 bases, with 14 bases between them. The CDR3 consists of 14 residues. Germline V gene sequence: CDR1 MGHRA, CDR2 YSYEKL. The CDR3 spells CASSLRTDTYGYTF. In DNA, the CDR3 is TGCGCCAGCAGCCTCAGGACAGACACGTATGGCTACACCTTC.

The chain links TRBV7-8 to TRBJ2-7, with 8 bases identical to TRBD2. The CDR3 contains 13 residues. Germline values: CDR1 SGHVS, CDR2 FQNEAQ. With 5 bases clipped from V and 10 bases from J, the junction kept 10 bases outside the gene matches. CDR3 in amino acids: CASSAGGGLRQYF. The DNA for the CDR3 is TGTGCCAGCAGCGCCGGGGGGGGGCTTCGACAGTACTTC.

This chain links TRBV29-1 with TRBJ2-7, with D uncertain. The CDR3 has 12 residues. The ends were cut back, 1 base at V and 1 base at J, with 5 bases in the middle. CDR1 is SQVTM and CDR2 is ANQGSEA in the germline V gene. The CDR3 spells CSVEVPSYEQYF. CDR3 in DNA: TGCAGCGTTGAAGTTCCTTCCTACGAGCAGTACTTC.

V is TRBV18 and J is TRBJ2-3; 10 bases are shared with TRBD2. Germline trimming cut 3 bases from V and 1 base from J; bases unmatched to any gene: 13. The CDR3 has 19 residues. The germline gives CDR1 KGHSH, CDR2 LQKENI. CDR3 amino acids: CASSPRRAGGPEGTDTQYF. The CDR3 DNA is TGTGCCAGCTCACCCCGCAGAGCGGGAGGGCCTGAGGGCACAGATACGCAGTATTTT.

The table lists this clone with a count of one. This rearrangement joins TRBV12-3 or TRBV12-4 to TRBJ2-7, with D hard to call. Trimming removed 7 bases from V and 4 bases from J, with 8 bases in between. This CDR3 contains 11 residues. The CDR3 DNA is TGTGCCAGCACTTCGGGTTACGAGCAGTACTTC. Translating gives CASTSGYEQYF.

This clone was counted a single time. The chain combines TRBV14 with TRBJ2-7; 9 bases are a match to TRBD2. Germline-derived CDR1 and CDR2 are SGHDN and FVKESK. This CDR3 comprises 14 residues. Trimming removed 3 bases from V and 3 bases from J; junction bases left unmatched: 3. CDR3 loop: CASSHLAGNYEQYF. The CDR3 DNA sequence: TGTGCCAGCAGCCACCTAGCGGGAAACTACGAGCAGTACTTC. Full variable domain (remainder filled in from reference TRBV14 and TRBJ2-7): EAGVTQFPSHSVIEKGQTVTLRCDPISGHDNLYWYRRVMGKEIKFLLHFVKESKQDESGMPNNRFLAERTGGTYSTLKVQPAELEDSGVYFCASSHLAGNYEQYFGPGTRLTVT.

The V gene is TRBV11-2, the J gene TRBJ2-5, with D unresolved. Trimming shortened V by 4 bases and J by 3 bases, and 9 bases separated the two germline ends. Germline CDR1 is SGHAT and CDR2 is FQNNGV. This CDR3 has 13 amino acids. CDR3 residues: CASSSNMEETQYF. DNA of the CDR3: TGTGCCAGCAGCTCAAACATGGAAGAGACCCAGTACTTC.

CDR3: CASSIVYRGRDQPQHF. DNA of the CDR3: TGTGCCAGTAGTATAGTGTACAGGGGCAGGGATCAGCCCCAGCATTTT. This rearrangement joins TRBV19 to TRBJ1-5, with 7 bases that match TRBD1. The CDR3 consists of 16 residues. Germline trimming cut 1 base from V and 5 bases from J; bases unmatched to any gene: 8. Germline V CDR1 and CDR2: LNHDA, SQIVND (reference sequence).